This entry lists 27 T cell receptor beta chains sequenced from one sample in a study of beta chain features in type 1 diabetes listed by TCRdb under 2018. The library relied on the immunoSEQ multiplex PCR assay. The entire isolated RNA was reverse transcribed using the High Capacity cDNA Reverse Transcription Kit, and thus expressed TCRB transcripts were sequenced. As stored in TCRdb, this immuneACCESS dataset retains in-frame rearrangements with V and J assigned. A fraction of the clones does not appear; measured against another copy, unresolved V genes explain less than half of the discrepancy, and the remainder lacks a known reason. The sample has roughly 730,000 clones on record, around 15% of them singletons. The ten largest make up approximately 0.022% of the sample. No antigens are known for them. Summary of the overall study and its limitations: Type 1 diabetes patients showed a moderate but significant shortening of TCRB CDR3 length in all four CD4+ subsets.

Sequenced: naive CD4+ T cells from blood. The cell subset or site tag for this specimen amounts to: true naive CD4+ T cells. Receptors originate from a man aged 18-30 years with type 1 diabetes.

CDR3 DNA sequence: TGTGCCAGCTCACGGCAGGATAGCAATCAGCCCCAGCATTTT. It translates to CASSRQDSNQPQHF. V and J are TRBV18 and TRBJ1-5, with no clear D. This CDR3 spans 14 amino acids. With 4 bases removed from V and 0 bases from J, the gap between germline ends came to 7 bases. The germline V gene encodes CDR1 KGHSH and CDR2 LQKENI.

The DNA for the CDR3 is TGTGCCAGCCCTCATTCGGGCTCGTACGAGCAGTACTTC. Translation: CASPHSGSYEQYF. The chain uses TRBV7-9 and TRBJ2-7; D not resolved. The germline V gene encodes CDR1 SEHNR and CDR2 FQNEAQ (reference sequence). This CDR3 is 13 amino acids long. Trimming pared 8 bases from V and 4 bases from J, leaving 15 bases between.

CDR3 protein: CATRVEGDRGRTEAFF. CDR3 nucleotide sequence: TGTGCCACCAGAGTAGAGGGAGACAGGGGGCGAACTGAAGCTTTCTTT. This sequence joins TRBV15 and TRBJ1-1; 10 nucleotides line up with TRBD1. The V gene's germline CDR1 is LNHNV and CDR2 YYDKDF (reference sequence). The CDR3 covers 16 residues. Trimming took 6 bases from V and 5 from J; bases not matched to a gene: 12.

In this sample, this clone turned up a few times. The chain combines TRBV16 with TRBJ1-2; the D gene is possibly TRBD1 (5 bases). CDR1 and CDR2 (germline): KGHSY, FQNENV. V was shortened by 0 bases and J by 2 bases, with 7 bases between the two germline ends. The CDR3 is made up of 14 amino acids. The CDR3 region has the DNA TGTGCCAGCAGCCAATCGGAGGGGAACTATGGCTACACCTTC. It encodes CASSQSEGNYGYTF.

V usage is TRBV11-2 and J usage is TRBJ1-6, with no clear D. The CDR3 has 14 residues. V was shortened by 7 bases and J by 4 bases, with 11 bases between the two germline ends. Looked up from germline, CDR1 is SGHAT and CDR2 is FQNNGV. Here the CDR3 reads CASKEGPYNSPLHF. CDR3 nucleotide sequence: TGTGCCAGCAAGGAAGGCCCTTATAATTCACCCCTCCACTTT. Filled out from reference TRBV11-2 and TRBJ1-6, the complete variable domain reads EAGVAQSPRYKIIEKRQSVAFWCNPISGHATLYWYQQILGQGPKLLIQFQNNGVVDDSQLPKDRFSAERLKGVDSTLKIQPAKLEDSAVYLCASKEGPYNSPLHFGNGTRLTVT.

This clone has only a few counts. The V call is TRBV10-2, the J call TRBJ1-2, with TRBD1 identical over 8 bases. The CDR3 spans 15 residues. Unmatched junction bases numbered 13, after V lost 5 bases and J lost 8 bases. CDR1 is WSHSY, CDR2 SAAADI, per germline. This CDR3 is CASSSTGEASGGYTF. The DNA for the CDR3 is TGCGCCAGCAGTTCGACAGGGGAGGCATCGGGAGGCTACACCTTC.

The sample holds one count of this clone. This chain uses TRBV30 with TRBJ1-1; 9 nucleotides agree with TRBD1. Germline-derived CDR1 and CDR2 are GTSNPN and SVGIG (reference sequence). The CDR3 is 13 amino acids. Germline trimming cut 3 bases from V and 6 bases from J; bases unmatched to any gene: 5. The CDR3 nucleotides read TGTGCCTGGAGGGGGACAGGGACGGCTGAAGCTTTCTTT. Encoded protein: CAWRGTGTAEAFF.

The chain is built from TRBV14 and TRBJ2-2; tentative D call: TRBD2 (5 bases). Trimming took 6 bases from V and 2 from J, leaving 10 bases between them. This CDR3 has 14 amino acids. Germline values: CDR1 SGHDN, CDR2 FVKESK. The CDR3 region is CASRLGLNTGELFF. CDR3 nucleotide sequence: TGTGCCAGCAGACTCGGACTTAACACCGGGGAGCTGTTTTTT.

In DNA form, the CDR3 reads TGCGCCAGCAGCCAACAGGGGGGGGCTCGAAGCACAGATACGCAGTATTTT. Translation: CASSQQGGARSTDTQYF. This chain links TRBV4-1 with TRBJ2-3; D assignment may be TRBD1 or TRBD2 (7 bases each). This CDR3 spans 17 amino acids. Trimming shortened V by 2 bases and J by 0 bases, and 15 bases separated the two germline ends. Germline V gene sequence: CDR1 MGHRA, CDR2 YSYEKL.

This rearrangement joins TRBV25-1 to TRBJ2-3, with 7 bases lining up with TRBD2. V lost 3 bases, J lost 2 bases, and 8 bases stayed unmatched. The CDR3 has 16 amino acids. CDR1 and CDR2 from the germline V gene are MGHDK and SYGVNS. The DNA for the CDR3 is TGTGCCAGCAGTGATTGGGGCGGGGGTGTCACAGATACGCAGTATTTT. As protein: CASSDWGGGVTDTQYF.

The table lists this clone with a few counts. The V call is TRBV6-1, the J call TRBJ2-3; D may be TRBD1 (6 bases). The CDR3 has 16 amino acids. Germline V gives CDR1 MNHNS, CDR2 SASEGT. With 4 bases removed from V and 0 bases from J, the gap between germline ends came to 14 bases. The CDR3, as DNA: TGTGCCAGCAGTGCCCGGACAGCCGCTAGCACAGATACGCAGTATTTT. It translates to CASSARTAASTDTQYF.

This rearrangement joins TRBV7-9 to TRBJ2-7; D remains unclear. This CDR3 has 15 residues. Germline V gene data show CDR1 as SEHNR and CDR2 as FQNEAQ (reference sequence). Trimming stripped 5 bases from V and 0 bases from J, with 14 bases between. The CDR3 region is CASSPGTLSSYEQYF. CDR3 coding DNA: TGTGCCAGCAGCCCAGGAACCCTGAGCTCCTACGAGCAGTACTTC.

V gene TRBV19 combines with J gene TRBJ2-5, with 8 bases identical to TRBD1. Germline V lookup: CDR1 LNHDA, CDR2 SQIVND (reference sequence). The CDR3 extends over 14 amino acids. Germline trimming cut 5 bases from V and 1 base from J; bases unmatched to any gene: 3. CDR3 sequence reads: CASSWTGTQETQYF. CDR3 in DNA: TGTGCCAGTAGTTGGACAGGGACCCAAGAGACCCAGTACTTC.

This chain joins TRBV2 and TRBJ1-1; a weak D match, TRBD1 (5 bases). The CDR3 is 15 residues long. Trimming shortened V by 4 bases and J by 2 bases, and 14 bases separated the two germline ends. The V gene's germline CDR1 is SNHLY and CDR2 FYNNEI. CDR3 DNA sequence: TGTGCCAGCAGTGTGCAGGGAACGGGAAACACTGAAGCTTTCTTT. Its protein product is CASSVQGTGNTEAFF. Complete variable domain (other parts from reference TRBV2 and TRBJ1-1): EPEVTQTPSHQVTQMGQEVILRCVPISNHLYFYWYRQILGQKVEFLVSFYNNEISEKSEIFDDQFSVERPDGSNFTLKIRSTKLEDSAMYFCASSVQGTGNTEAFFGQGTRLTVV.

V and J are TRBV5-4 and TRBJ1-4, with 11 bases fitting TRBD1. Germline lookup yields CDR1 SGHNT and CDR2 YYREEE (reference sequence). J was trimmed by 3 bases and V by 3 bases; bases with no gene match: 7. This CDR3 comprises 17 residues. In DNA form, the CDR3 reads TGTGCCAGCAGCTCCGGACAGGGGGCCTGGGCTAATGAAAAACTGTTTTTT. This encodes CASSSGQGAWANEKLFF.

Only a few counts were recorded for this clone. The genes are TRBV4-2 and TRBJ1-2; TRBD1 matches 10 bases. The CDR3 loop spans 17 amino acids. With V trimmed by 0 bases and J by 4 bases, 8 bases remained unmatched. CDR1 and CDR2 from the germline V gene are LGHNA and YNFKEQ. The CDR3 sequence is CASSQDGDRGRPYGYTF. The CDR3 coding sequence is TGTGCCAGCAGCCAAGATGGCGACAGGGGGCGCCCCTATGGCTACACCTTC.

The chain uses TRBV7-8 and TRBJ2-6; 8 bases are a match to TRBD1. CDR1 and CDR2 (germline): SGHVS, FQNEAQ. The CDR3 has 19 amino acids. Trimming cost V 3 bases and J 0 bases; bases outside gene matches: 10. CDR3 in DNA: TGTGCCAGCAGCTTGCCAGGACAGGGTTCGGCCTCTGGGGCCAACGTCCTGACTTTC. It translates to CASSLPGQGSASGANVLTF.

In its sample, this clone was seen a few times. The chain is built from TRBV5-1 and TRBJ1-1; D perhaps matches TRBD1 (5 bases). V gave up 4 bases and J gave up 5 bases, with 18 bases separating them. The CDR3 covers 15 residues. Germline V gives CDR1 SGHRS, CDR2 YFSETQ. The CDR3 DNA reads TGCGCCAGCAGCCACAACCGGGACTTAGATACTGAAGCTTTCTTT. As protein: CASSHNRDLDTEAFF. Filled out from reference TRBV5-1 and TRBJ1-1, the complete variable domain reads KAGVTQTPRYLIKTRGQQVTLSCSPISGHRSVSWYQQTPGQGLQFLFEYFSETQRNKGNFPGRFSGRQFSNSRSEMNVSTLELGDSALYLCASSHNRDLDTEAFFGQGTRLTVV.

This clone appeared a few times. The chain joins TRBV7-3 to TRBJ1-1, with D maybe TRBD1 (6 bases). Looked up from germline, CDR1 is SGHTA and CDR2 is FQGTGA. The CDR3 contains 14 residues. V was cut by 5 bases and J by 2 bases, with 12 bases left in between. The CDR3 is CASSQSGHNTEAFF. CDR3 nucleotides: TGTGCCAGCAGCCAATCGGGACACAACACTGAAGCTTTCTTT.

This rearrangement joins TRBV6-1 to TRBJ1-2; 9 bases line up with TRBD1. The germline V gene has CDR1 MNHNS and CDR2 SASEGT. After removal of 9 bases from V and 2 bases from J, the junction contained 10 bases not matched to a gene. The CDR3 spans 15 residues. CDR3 region: CASPPAGTGNYGYTF. CDR3 nucleotide sequence: TGTGCCAGTCCACCCGCCGGGACAGGGAACTATGGCTACACCTTC.

V is TRBV5-1 and J is TRBJ1-1, with TRBD1 identical over 7 bases. Looked up from germline, CDR1 is SGHRS and CDR2 is YFSETQ. Unmatched junction bases numbered 7, after V lost 4 bases and J lost 1 base. The CDR3 contains 15 residues. The CDR3 DNA follows: TGCGCCAGCAGCCCAACCGGGACAGCGAACACTGAAGCTTTCTTT. Its protein is CASSPTGTANTEAFF.

The chain combines TRBV10-2 with TRBJ2-1; 9 bases match TRBD2. The CDR3 has 16 residues. Germline values: CDR1 WSHSY, CDR2 SAAADI. Trimming cost V 6 bases and J 8 bases; bases outside gene matches: 14. CDR3 in amino acids: CASRNWGGGAVDEQFF. In nucleotides, the CDR3 is TGCGCCAGCAGAAACTGGGGCGGGGGGGCAGTCGATGAGCAGTTCTTC.

This clone was seen a few times. J is TRBJ1-1 and V is TRBV6-5; no clear D. The V and J ends lost 5 bases and 0 bases respectively, with 10 bases between them. Germline V gene lookup returns CDR1 MNHEY and CDR2 SVGAGI. The CDR3 is 14 amino acids. This chain's CDR3 is CASSRFILNTEAFF. The CDR3 region has the DNA TGTGCCAGCAGTAGGTTCATCCTGAACACTGAAGCTTTCTTT.

V and J are TRBV5-1 and TRBJ2-1, with TRBD1 matching over 7 bases. Germline trimming cut 0 bases from V and 6 bases from J; bases unmatched to any gene: 6. CDR3 length: 15 amino acids. CDR1 is SGHRS, CDR2 YFSETQ, per germline. The CDR3 coding sequence is TGCGCCAGCAGCTTGGCGGGACAGAATTTCAATGAGCAGTTCTTC. Translating it yields CASSLAGQNFNEQFF.

The chain recombines TRBV30 with TRBJ1-5; 10 bases are a match to TRBD1. J was trimmed by 5 bases and V by 2 bases; bases with no gene match: 3. Germline V gives CDR1 GTSNPN, CDR2 SVGIG (reference sequence). This CDR3 has 14 amino acids. The CDR3 DNA sequence: TGTGCCTGGAGTAAAGGGACAGGGGATCAGCCCCAGCATTTT. Amino acids: CAWSKGTGDQPQHF. The full variable domain, completed using reference TRBV30 and TRBJ1-5, is SQTIHQWPATLVQPVGSPLSLECTVEGTSNPNLYWYRQAAGRGLQLLFYSVGIGQISSEVPQNLSASRPQDRQFILSSKKLLLSDSGFYLCAWSKGTGDQPQHFGDGTRLSIL.

This clone has more than one count but fewer than ten. The CDR3 spells CARRLSSGGVPFF. DNA for the CDR3: TGTGCCAGGCGCCTTTCTAGCGGGGGGGTCCCGTTCTTC. V is TRBV2 and J is TRBJ2-1; TRBD2 matches at 12 bases. The ends lost 9 bases at V and 15 bases at J; junction bases unmatched: 12. Germline V lookup: CDR1 SNHLY, CDR2 FYNNEI. The CDR3 spans 13 residues.

This clone has a handful of counts. The chain combines TRBV30 with TRBJ1-2; 7 bases agree with TRBD1. The CDR3 covers 13 residues. Trimming at V came to 3 bases and at J to 4 bases, leaving 5 bases not matched to a gene. Germline CDR1 is GTSNPN and CDR2 is SVGIG (reference sequence). The CDR3 DNA reads TGTGCCTGGAGAGAGGGGGCGAGCTATGGCTACACCTTC. This encodes CAWREGASYGYTF.